The clone carrying this T cell receptor (beta chain) came up a few times. Using immunoSEQ multiplex PCR, the repertoire was profiled, and TCRdb retains in-frame clones only, with some absent. The sample lists approximately 150,000 clones; about 90% were seen once. The data were obtained in a study of T cell responses to AZD1222 COVID-19 vaccine. CDR3 length: 11 amino acids. Trimming pared 6 bases from V and 2 bases from J, leaving 4 bases between. The germline V gene encodes CDR1 SGHVS and CDR2 FNYEAQ. V and J are TRBV7-6 and TRBJ2-5; no clear D gene. This receptor was taken from an adult who received the MenACWY meningococcal vaccine as a control. The input for sequencing was peripheral blood, taken 28 days after the second dose of the MenACWY control vaccine. This CDR3 reads CASRRQETQYF. The CDR3 DNA sequence: TGTGCCAGCAGGCGACAAGAGACCCAGTACTTC.